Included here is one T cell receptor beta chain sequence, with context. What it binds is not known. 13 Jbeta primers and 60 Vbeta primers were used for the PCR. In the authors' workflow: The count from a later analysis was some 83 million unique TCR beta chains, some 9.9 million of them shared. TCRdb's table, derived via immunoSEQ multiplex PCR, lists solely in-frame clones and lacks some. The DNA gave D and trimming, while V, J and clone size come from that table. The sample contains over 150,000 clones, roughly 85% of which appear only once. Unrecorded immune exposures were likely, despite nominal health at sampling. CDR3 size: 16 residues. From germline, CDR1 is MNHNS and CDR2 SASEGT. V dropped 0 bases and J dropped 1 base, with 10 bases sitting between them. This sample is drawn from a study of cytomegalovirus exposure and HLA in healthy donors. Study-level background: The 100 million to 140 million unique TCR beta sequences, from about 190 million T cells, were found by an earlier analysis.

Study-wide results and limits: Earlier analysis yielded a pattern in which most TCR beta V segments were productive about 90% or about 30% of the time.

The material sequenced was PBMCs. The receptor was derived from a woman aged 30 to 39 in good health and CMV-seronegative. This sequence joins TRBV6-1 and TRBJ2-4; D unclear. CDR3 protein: CASSEAEARAKNIQYF. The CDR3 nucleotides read TGTGCCAGCAGTGAAGCTGAGGCAAGGGCCAAAAACATTCAGTACTTC.